These T cell receptor beta chains were read from a single sample in a study of CD8+ T cells in alopecia areata. Assay used: immunoSEQ multiplex PCR; TCRdb lists only in-frame clones, some missing. The sample has 200,000 to 250,000 clones, approximately 67% seen once; the top ten hold 1% to 1.5%. The material was CD4+ T cells sorted from blood, obtained at week 44, from a patient treated with tofacitinib. These receptor sequences come from a human donor with alopecia areata. The CDR3 runs from the conserved cysteine through the conserved F or W. A D gene is named only where the DNA matches it firmly. Size is omitted from some rows. Given values are once, few, many or a class for expanded clones.

abundance: many
v_gene: TRBV12-5
d_gene: -
j_gene: TRBJ2-2
CDR3aa: CASGRDNTGELFF
CDR3nt: TGTGCTAGTGGCCGGGACAACACCGGGGAGCTGTTTTTT

abundance: -
v_gene: TRBV7-2
d_gene: TRBD2
j_gene: TRBJ2-1
CDR3aa: CASSLEGLAGNEQFF
CDR3nt: TGTGCCAGCAGCTTAGAAGGACTAGCGGGCAATGAGCAGTTCTTC

abundance: -
v_gene: TRBV2
d_gene: -
j_gene: TRBJ1-4
CDR3aa: CASRVRGNEKLFF
CDR3nt: TGTGCCAGCAGGGTTCGGGGAAATGAAAAACTGTTTTTT

abundance: -
v_gene: TRBV4-3
d_gene: -
j_gene: TRBJ1-2
CDR3aa: CASSQDGTKGYGYTF
CDR3nt: TGCGCCAGCAGCCAAGACGGGACGAAAGGTTATGGCTACACCTTC

abundance: -
v_gene: TRBV29-1
d_gene: -
j_gene: TRBJ2-7
CDR3aa: CSVENTTRRGGAYEQYF
CDR3nt: TGCAGCGTTGAAAACACCACCCGGAGGGGTGGTGCGTACGAGCAGTACTTC

abundance: -
v_gene: TRBV15
d_gene: TRBD1
j_gene: TRBJ2-5
CDR3aa: CATSRETGRETQYF
CDR3nt: TGTGCCACCAGCAGAGAGACAGGGAGAGAGACCCAGTACTTC

abundance: -
v_gene: TRBV10-3
d_gene: -
j_gene: TRBJ1-1
CDR3aa: CAISEAGPPEAFF
CDR3nt: TGTGCCATCAGTGAAGCAGGACCCCCTGAAGCTTTCTTT

abundance: -
v_gene: TRBV30
d_gene: TRBD1
j_gene: TRBJ2-1
CDR3aa: CARKGQGVLDEQFF
CDR3nt: TGTGCTCGCAAGGGACAGGGGGTTTTGGATGAGCAGTTCTTC

abundance: -
v_gene: TRBV4-3
d_gene: -
j_gene: TRBJ1-1
CDR3aa: CASSQDPLAEYEAFF
CDR3nt: TGCGCCAGCAGCCAAGATCCCCTTGCGGAATATGAAGCTTTCTTT

abundance: -
v_gene: TRBV30
d_gene: -
j_gene: TRBJ1-6
CDR3aa: CAWSPSIGVGYNSPLHF
CDR3nt: TGTGCCTGGAGTCCCAGTATAGGGGTCGGCTATAATTCACCCCTCCACTTT

abundance: -
v_gene: TRBV27
d_gene: TRBD1
j_gene: TRBJ2-1
CDR3aa: CASSWDRTSYNEQFF
CDR3nt: TGTGCCAGCAGTTGGGACAGGACCTCCTACAATGAGCAGTTCTTC

abundance: -
v_gene: TRBV19
d_gene: -
j_gene: TRBJ1-2
CDR3aa: CASSKTVTDYGYTF
CDR3nt: TGTGCCAGTAGTAAAACCGTGACAGACTATGGCTACACCTTC

abundance: -
v_gene: TRBV2
d_gene: -
j_gene: TRBJ1-6
CDR3aa: CASMQNNSPLHF
CDR3nt: TGTGCCAGCATGCAGAATAATTCACCCCTCCACTTT

abundance: -
v_gene: TRBV4-1
d_gene: -
j_gene: TRBJ2-4
CDR3aa: CASSHPTGDIQYF
CDR3nt: TGCGCCAGCAGCCACCCAACGGGGGACATTCAGTACTTC

abundance: -
v_gene: TRBV29-1
d_gene: TRBD1
j_gene: TRBJ1-5
CDR3aa: CSVGQGPREPQHF
CDR3nt: TGCAGCGTTGGACAGGGGCCTAGGGAGCCCCAGCATTTT